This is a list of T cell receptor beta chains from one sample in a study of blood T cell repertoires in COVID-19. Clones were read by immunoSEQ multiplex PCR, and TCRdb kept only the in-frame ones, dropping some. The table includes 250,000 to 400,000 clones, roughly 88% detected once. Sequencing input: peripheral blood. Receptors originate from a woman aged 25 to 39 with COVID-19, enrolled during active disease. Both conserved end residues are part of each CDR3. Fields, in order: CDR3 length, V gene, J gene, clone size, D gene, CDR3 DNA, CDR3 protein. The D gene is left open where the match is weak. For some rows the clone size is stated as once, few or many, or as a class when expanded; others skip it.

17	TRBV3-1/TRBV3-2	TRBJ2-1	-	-	TGTGCCAGCAACCCCTCCCAGGGGAGGGGGGGATTCAATGAGCAGTTCTTC	CASNPSQGRGGFNEQFF
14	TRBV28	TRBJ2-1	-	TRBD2	TGTGCCAGCAGTTTAGGGACTAGCTTCGGGGAGCAGTTCTTC	CASSLGTSFGEQFF
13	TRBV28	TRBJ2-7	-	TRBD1	TGTGCCAGCCTCCCCGGGACAGGCCCCGAGCAGTACTTC	CASLPGTGPEQYF
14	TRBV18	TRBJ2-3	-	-	TGTGCCAGCTCACCACTCACTCGCACAGATACGCAGTATTTT	CASSPLTRTDTQYF
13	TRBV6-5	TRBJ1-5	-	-	TGTGCCAGCAAAGTACAGGTTAATCAGCCCCAGCATTTT	CASKVQVNQPQHF
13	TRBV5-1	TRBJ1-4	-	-	TGCGCCAGCAGCTTGGTAGGGGCCGAAAAACTGTTTTTT	CASSLVGAEKLFF
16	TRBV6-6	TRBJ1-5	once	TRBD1	TGTGCCAGCAGTCTTTCCCGGGACAGGGGCAATCAGCCCCAGCATTTT	CASSLSRDRGNQPQHF
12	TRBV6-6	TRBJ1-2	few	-	TGTGCCAGCAAGGGAGACAACTATGGCTACACCTTC	CASKGDNYGYTF
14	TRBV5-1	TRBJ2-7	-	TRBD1	TGCGCCAGCAGCTTGGTGGGACAGAACTACGAGCAGTACTTC	CASSLVGQNYEQYF
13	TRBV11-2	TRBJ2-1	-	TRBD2	TGTGCCAGCAGCGGTACTAGCGTAGGTGAGCAGTTCTTC	CASSGTSVGEQFF
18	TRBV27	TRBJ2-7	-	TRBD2	TGTGCCAGCAGTTTATCGTGGCTAGCGGTAAAAAGCTCCTACGAGCAGTACTTC	CASSLSWLAVKSSYEQYF
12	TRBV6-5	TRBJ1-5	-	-	TGTGCCAGCAGTTCAGGAAATCAGCCCCAGCATTTT	CASSSGNQPQHF
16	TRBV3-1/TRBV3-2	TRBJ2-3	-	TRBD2	TGTGCCAGCAGCCAGGAACTAGCGGGAGAGAGAAATACGCAGTATTTT	CASSQELAGERNTQYF
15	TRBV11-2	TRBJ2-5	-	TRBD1	TGTGCCAGCAGCTTAGACGGACAGGGTGTAGTGACCCAGTACTTC	CASSLDGQGVVTQYF
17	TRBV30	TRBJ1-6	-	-	TGTGCCTGGAGTATCGACAGGACGAGCTCCTATAATTCACCCCTCCACTTT	CAWSIDRTSSYNSPLHF
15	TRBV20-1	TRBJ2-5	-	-	TGCAGTGCTAGTATACTGAGGCAGGGTAGAGAGACCCAGTACTTC	CSASILRQGRETQYF
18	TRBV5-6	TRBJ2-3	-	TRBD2	TGTGCCAGCAGCTTGGCCGGGACTAGCGGGAGAAGCACAGATACGCAGTATTTT	CASSLAGTSGRSTDTQYF
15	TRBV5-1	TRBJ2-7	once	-	TGCGCCAGCAGCTTGGTGGGCGGGAAGGGCTACGAGCAGTACTTC	CASSLVGGKGYEQYF
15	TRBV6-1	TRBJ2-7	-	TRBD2	TGTGCCAGCAGTGAATCTAGCGGGGAATCCTACGAGCAGTACTTC	CASSESSGESYEQYF
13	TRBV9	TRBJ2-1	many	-	TGTGCCAGCAGCGTAGATCTTAGCGGTGAGCAGTTCTTC	CASSVDLSGEQFF
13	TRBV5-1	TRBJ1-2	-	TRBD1	TGCGCCAGCACCGACAGGGGGCAATATGGCTACACCTTC	CASTDRGQYGYTF
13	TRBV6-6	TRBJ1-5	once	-	TGTGCCAGCAGCGACGGGAGCAATCAGCCCCAGCATTTT	CASSDGSNQPQHF
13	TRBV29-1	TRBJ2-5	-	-	TGCAGCGTCCCGACAGGTTACCAAGAGACCCAGTACTTC	CSVPTGYQETQYF
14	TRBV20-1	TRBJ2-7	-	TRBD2	TGCAGTGCTAGTTTGGCGGGAGTAATCTACGAGCAGTACTTC	CSASLAGVIYEQYF
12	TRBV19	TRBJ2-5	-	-	TGTGCCAGTAGCATGGGGGGTGAGACCCAGTACTTC	CASSMGGETQYF
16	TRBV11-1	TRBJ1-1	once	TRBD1	TGTGCCAGCAGCCTTGGGACAGGCAAACTGAACACTGAAGCTTTCTTT	CASSLGTGKLNTEAFF
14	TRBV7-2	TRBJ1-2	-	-	TGTGCCAGCAGCCCACAGGGTGCTAACTATGGCTACACCTTC	CASSPQGANYGYTF
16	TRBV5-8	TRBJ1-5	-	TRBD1	TGTGCCAGCAGCTTGTTCCGGGACAGGGTAACTCAGCCCCAGCATTTT	CASSLFRDRVTQPQHF
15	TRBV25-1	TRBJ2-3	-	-	TGTGCCAGCAGTGAGGCGGGACGAACTACAGATACGCAGTATTTT	CASSEAGRTTDTQYF
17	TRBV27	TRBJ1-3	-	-	TGTGCCAGCAGTCCCCCTATGCGGGGAGGAGCTGGAAACACCATATATTTT	CASSPPMRGGAGNTIYF
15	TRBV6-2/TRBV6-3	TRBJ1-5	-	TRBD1	TGTGCCAGCAGCCTCTCGACAGGGCCGAATCAGCCCCAGCATTTT	CASSLSTGPNQPQHF
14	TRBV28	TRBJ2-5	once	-	TGTGCCAGCAGTTTTGGTAGGGGGAGAGAGACCCAGTACTTC	CASSFGRGRETQYF
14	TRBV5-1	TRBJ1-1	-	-	TGCGCCAGCAGCTTGGGGCAGAAGAACACTGAAGCTTTCTTT	CASSLGQKNTEAFF
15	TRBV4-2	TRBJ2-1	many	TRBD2	TGTGCCAGCAGCGCTATGGGGACTAGCGACAATGAGCAGTTCTTC	CASSAMGTSDNEQFF
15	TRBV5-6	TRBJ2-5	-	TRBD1	TGTGCCAGCAGCTGGCCGGGACAGGGGCAAGAGACCCAGTACTTC	CASSWPGQGQETQYF
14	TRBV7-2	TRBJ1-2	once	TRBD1	TGTGCCAGCAGCTTAGGGGGACAGGTTTATGGCTACACCTTC	CASSLGGQVYGYTF
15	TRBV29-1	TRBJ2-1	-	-	TGCAGCGTAAAAACCCTGCTAGCCACCGACAATGAGCAGTTCTTC	CSVKTLLATDNEQFF
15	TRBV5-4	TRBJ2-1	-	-	TGTGCCAGCAGCTTGGGGGCTCGCTCCTACAATGAGCAGTTCTTC	CASSLGARSYNEQFF
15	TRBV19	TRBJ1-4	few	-	TGTGCCAGTAACAGGTTATTCGACCGTAATGAAAAACTGTTTTTT	CASNRLFDRNEKLFF
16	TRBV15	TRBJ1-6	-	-	TGTGCCACCAGCAGCTACCAGGACATTTATAATTCACCCCTCCACTTT	CATSSYQDIYNSPLHF
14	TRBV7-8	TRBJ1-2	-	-	TGTGCCAGCAGCTTAGATTACAGGGCCTATGGCTACACCTTC	CASSLDYRAYGYTF
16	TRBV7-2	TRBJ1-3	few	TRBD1	TGTGCCAGCAGCCCCAAGACAGGGTACTCTGGAAACACCATATATTTT	CASSPKTGYSGNTIYF
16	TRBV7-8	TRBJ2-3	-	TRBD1	TGTGCCAGCAGCCGCAGGGACAGGGGACCCACAGATACGCAGTATTTT	CASSRRDRGPTDTQYF
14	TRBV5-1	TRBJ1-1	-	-	TGCGCCAGCAGCTTGGGAACGGTCGGCAGGGAAACTTTCTTT	CASSLGTVGRETFF
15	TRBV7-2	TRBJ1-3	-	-	TGTGCCAGCAGCTTAGGCGCAGGGCCTGGAAACACCATATATTTT	CASSLGAGPGNTIYF
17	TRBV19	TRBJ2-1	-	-	TGTGCCAGTAGCGGATCCGTTAGCGGACCGACTTACAATGAGCAGTTCTTC	CASSGSVSGPTYNEQFF
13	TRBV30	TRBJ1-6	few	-	TGTGCCGGAAGGCCAGCGCCTAATTCACCCCTCCACTTT	CAGRPAPNSPLHF
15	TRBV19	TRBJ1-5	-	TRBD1	TGTGCCAGTAGCCCGGGTAGGGGGCTTCTTCAGCCCCAGCATTTT	CASSPGRGLLQPQHF
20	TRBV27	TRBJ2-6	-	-	TGTGCCAGCGTACCAGCATGGAGGACAGACCTGAGCTCTGGGGCCAACGTCCTGACTTTC	CASVPAWRTDLSSGANVLTF
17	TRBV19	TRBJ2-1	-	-	TGTGCCAGTAGTATAGATTCAGGGCACCCCCGGGACAATGAGCAGTTCTTC	CASSIDSGHPRDNEQFF
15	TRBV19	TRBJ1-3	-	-	TGTGCCAGTAGTATCCAAATGACAGATCGAAACACCATATATTTT	CASSIQMTDRNTIYF
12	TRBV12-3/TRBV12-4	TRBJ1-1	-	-	TGTGCCAGCAGTTTGGCCCCGACTGAAGCTTTCTTT	CASSLAPTEAFF
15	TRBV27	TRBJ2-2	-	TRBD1	TGTGCCAGCAGTTGGGGGACAGCTTACACCGGGGAGCTGTTTTTT	CASSWGTAYTGELFF
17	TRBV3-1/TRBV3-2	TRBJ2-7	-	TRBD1	TGTGCCAGCAGCCAAGGAGCGGCGGGACAGGGTTTTTACGAGCAGTACTTC	CASSQGAAGQGFYEQYF
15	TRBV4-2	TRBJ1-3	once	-	TGTGCCAGCAGCCAAGATCGGGGCTCTGGAAACACCATATATTTT	CASSQDRGSGNTIYF
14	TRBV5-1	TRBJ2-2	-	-	TGCGCCAGCAGCTTAAGTCAGGGTCACGGGGAGCTGTTTTTT	CASSLSQGHGELFF
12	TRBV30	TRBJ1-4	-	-	TGTGCCAGTGGCAGGGCTAATGAAAAACTGTTTTTT	CASGRANEKLFF